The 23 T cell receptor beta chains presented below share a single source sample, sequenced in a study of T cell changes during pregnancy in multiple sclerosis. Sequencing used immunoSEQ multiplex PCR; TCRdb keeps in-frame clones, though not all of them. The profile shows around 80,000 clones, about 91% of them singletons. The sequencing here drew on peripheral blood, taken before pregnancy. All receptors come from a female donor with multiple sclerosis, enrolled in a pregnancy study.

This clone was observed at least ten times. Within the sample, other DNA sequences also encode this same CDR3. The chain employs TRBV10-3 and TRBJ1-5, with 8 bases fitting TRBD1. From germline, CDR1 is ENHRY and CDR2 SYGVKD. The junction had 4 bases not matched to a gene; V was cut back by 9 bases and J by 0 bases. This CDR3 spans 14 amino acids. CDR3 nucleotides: TGTGCCATAGGGACAGGCGATAGCAATCAGCCCCAGCATTTT. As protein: CAIGTGDSNQPQHF.

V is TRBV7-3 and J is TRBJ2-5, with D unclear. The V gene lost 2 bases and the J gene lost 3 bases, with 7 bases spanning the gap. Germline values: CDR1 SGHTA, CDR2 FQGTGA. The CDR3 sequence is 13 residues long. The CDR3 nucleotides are TGTGCCAGCAGCTTAGCTCGGGAAGAGACCCAGTACTTC. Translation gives CASSLAREETQYF.

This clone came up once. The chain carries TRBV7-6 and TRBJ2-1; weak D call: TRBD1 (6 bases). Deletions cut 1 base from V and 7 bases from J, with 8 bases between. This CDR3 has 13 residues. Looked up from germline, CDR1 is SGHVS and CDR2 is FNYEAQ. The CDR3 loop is CASSLDQGNEQFF. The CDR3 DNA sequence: TGTGCCAGCAGCTTAGATCAGGGGAATGAGCAGTTCTTC.

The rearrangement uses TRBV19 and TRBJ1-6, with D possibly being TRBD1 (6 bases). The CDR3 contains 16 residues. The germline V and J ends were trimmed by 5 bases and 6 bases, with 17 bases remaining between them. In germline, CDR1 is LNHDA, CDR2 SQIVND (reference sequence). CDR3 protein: CASSPRGGARNSPLHF. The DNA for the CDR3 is TGTGCCAGTAGTCCAAGAGGGGGGGCTCGTAATTCACCCCTCCACTTT.

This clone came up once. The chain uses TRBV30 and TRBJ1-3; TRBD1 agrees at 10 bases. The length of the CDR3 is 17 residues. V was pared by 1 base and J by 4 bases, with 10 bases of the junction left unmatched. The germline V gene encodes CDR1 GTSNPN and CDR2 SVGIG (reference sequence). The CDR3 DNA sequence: TGTGCCTGGAGTGGGACAGACAGGGGGCAGTTGGGAAACACCATATATTTT. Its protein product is CAWSGTDRGQLGNTIYF.

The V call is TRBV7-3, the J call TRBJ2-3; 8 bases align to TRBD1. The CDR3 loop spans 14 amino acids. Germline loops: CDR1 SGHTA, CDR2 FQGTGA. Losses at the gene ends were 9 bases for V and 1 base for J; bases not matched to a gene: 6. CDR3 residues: CASRQGAGTDTQYF. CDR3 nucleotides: TGTGCCAGTCGGCAGGGGGCTGGCACAGATACGCAGTATTTT. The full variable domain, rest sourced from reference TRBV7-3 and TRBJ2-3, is GAGVSQTPSNKVTEKGKYVELRCDPISGHTALYWYRQSLGQGPEFLIYFQGTGAADDSGLPNDRFFAVRPEGSVSTLKIQRTERGDSAVYLCASRQGAGTDTQYFGPGTRLTVL.

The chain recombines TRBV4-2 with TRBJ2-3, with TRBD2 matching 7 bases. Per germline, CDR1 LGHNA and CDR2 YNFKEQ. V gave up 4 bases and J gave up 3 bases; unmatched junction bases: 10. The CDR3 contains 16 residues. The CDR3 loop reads CASSRLRGVQTDTQYF. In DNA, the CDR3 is TGTGCCAGCAGCCGCCTACGGGGGGTGCAGACAGATACGCAGTATTTT.

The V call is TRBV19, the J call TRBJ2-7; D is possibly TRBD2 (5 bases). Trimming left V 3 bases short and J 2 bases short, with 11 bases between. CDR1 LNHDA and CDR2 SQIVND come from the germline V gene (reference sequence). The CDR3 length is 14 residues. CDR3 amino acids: CASSIARGTYEQYF. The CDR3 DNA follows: TGTGCCAGTAGTATCGCTCGGGGTACCTACGAGCAGTACTTC.

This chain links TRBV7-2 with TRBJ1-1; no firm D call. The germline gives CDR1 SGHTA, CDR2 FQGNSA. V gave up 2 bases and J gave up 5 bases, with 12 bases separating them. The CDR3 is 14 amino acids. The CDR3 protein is CASSLSGSRTEAFF. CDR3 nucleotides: TGTGCCAGCAGCTTATCGGGGTCGAGGACTGAAGCTTTCTTT.

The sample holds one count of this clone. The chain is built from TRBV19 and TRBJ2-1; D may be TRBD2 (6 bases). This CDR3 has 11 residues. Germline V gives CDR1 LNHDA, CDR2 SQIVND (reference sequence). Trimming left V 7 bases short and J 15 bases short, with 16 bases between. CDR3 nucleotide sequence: TGTGCCAGTAACCTCCGGGGGATGCGGTTCTTC. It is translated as CASNLRGMRFF.

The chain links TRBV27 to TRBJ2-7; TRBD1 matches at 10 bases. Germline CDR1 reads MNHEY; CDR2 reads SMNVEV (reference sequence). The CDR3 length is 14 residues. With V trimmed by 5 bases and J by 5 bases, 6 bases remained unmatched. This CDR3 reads CASSLTGGLNEQYF. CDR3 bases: TGTGCCAGCAGTCTGACAGGGGGCTTGAACGAGCAGTACTTC.

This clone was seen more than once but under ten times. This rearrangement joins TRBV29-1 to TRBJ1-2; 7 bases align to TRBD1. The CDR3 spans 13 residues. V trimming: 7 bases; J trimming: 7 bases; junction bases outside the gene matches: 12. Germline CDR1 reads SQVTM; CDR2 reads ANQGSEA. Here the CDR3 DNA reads TGCAGCGAAGGGACAGATGGGAATCGTGGCTACACCTTC. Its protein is CSEGTDGNRGYTF.

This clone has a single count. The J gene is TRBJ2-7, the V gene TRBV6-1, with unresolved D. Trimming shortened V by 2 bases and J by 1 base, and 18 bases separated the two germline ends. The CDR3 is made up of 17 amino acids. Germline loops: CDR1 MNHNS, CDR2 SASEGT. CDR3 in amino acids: CASSEKSRQTISYEQYF. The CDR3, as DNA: TGTGCCAGCAGTGAAAAATCGAGGCAGACCATTTCCTACGAGCAGTACTTC.

CDR3 nucleotides: TGTGCCGACAGGGGAAACTATGGCTACACCTTC. Protein: CADRGNYGYTF. The genes are TRBV2 and TRBJ1-2; 8 bases line up with TRBD1. Germline assignment: CDR1 SNHLY and CDR2 FYNNEI. This CDR3 comprises 11 residues. V shed 11 bases and J 2 bases; nucleotides not matched to a gene: 1.

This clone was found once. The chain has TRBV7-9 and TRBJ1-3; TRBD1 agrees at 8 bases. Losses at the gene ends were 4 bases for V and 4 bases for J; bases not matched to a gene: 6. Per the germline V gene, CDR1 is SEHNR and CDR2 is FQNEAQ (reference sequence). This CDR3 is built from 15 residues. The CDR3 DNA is TGTGCCAGCAGCTATCGACAGGGGAGCGGAAACACCATATATTTT. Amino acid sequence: CASSYRQGSGNTIYF.

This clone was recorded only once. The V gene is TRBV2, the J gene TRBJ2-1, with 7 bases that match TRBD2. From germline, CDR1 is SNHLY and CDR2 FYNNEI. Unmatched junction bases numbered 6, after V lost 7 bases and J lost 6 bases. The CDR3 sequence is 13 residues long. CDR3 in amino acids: CASMAGEGNEQFF. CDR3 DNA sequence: TGTGCCAGCATGGCGGGGGAGGGCAATGAGCAGTTCTTC.

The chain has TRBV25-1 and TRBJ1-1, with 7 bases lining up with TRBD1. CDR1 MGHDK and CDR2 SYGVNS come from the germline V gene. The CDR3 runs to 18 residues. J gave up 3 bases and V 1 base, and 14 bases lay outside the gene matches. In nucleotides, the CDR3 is TGTGCCAGCAGTGAATTCCGATCCCGAGAGGGGGCGGACACTGAAGCTTTCTTT. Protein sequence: CASSEFRSREGADTEAFF.

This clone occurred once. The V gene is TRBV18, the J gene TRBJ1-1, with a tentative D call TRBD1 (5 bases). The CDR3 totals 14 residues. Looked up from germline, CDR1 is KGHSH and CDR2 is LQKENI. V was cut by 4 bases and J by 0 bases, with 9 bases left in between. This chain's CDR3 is CASSLDKVNTEAFF. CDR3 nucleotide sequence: TGTGCCAGCTCACTGGACAAGGTGAACACTGAAGCTTTCTTT.

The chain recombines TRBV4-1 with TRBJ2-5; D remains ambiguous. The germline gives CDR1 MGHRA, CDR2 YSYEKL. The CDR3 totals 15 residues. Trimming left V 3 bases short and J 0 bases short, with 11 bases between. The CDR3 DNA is TGCGCCAGCAGCCACTCGACCGGGTACCAAGAGACCCAGTACTTC. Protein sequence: CASSHSTGYQETQYF.

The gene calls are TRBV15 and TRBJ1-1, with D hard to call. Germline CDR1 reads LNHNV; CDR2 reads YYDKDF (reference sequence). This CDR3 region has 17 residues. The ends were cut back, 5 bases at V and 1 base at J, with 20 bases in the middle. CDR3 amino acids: CATSPSAHFLANTEAFF. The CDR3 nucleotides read TGTGCCACCAGCCCCTCGGCCCACTTCCTAGCGAACACTGAAGCTTTCTTT.

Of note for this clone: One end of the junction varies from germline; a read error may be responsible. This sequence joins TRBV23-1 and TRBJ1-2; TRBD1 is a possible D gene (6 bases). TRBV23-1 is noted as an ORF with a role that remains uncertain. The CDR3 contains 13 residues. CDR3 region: CASVLTQGPRGNF. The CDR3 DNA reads TGCGCCAGCGTACTTACACAGGGCCCTCGAGGGAACTTC.

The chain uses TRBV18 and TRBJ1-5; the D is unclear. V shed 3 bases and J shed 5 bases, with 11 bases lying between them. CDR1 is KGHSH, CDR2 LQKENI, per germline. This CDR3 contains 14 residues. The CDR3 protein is CASSPLGVDQPQHF. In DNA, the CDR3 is TGTGCCAGCTCACCCCTAGGAGTCGATCAGCCCCAGCATTTT.

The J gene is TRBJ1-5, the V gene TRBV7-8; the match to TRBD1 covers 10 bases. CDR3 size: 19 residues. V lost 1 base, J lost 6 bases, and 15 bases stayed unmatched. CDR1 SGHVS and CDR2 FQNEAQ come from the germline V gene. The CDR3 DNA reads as TGTGCCAGCAGCTTAGAACGTTCGATCCGCCGGACAGGGGGTCAGCCCCAGCATTTT. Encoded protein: CASSLERSIRRTGGQPQHF.